These T cell receptor beta chains were read from a single sample in a study of somatic mutations in cytotoxic T cells in rheumatoid arthritis. This table comes from immunoSEQ multiplex PCR, and its TCRdb copy is limited to in-frame clones, with some not included. The sample has about 6,700 clones, roughly 70% seen once; the top ten hold over 40%. The specimen sequenced was CD8+ T cells sorted from blood. Receptors originate from a man aged 35-49 years in good health. The CDR3 runs from the conserved cysteine through the conserved F or W. The D gene is left open where the match is weak. Clone size appears in some rows only: once, few, many, or a class for an expanded clone.

clone_size d_call j_call v_call cdr3_aa cdr3_nt
once TRBD1 TRBJ1-2 TRBV29-1 CSTRTGELYGYTF TGCAGCACCAGGACAGGGGAGCTCTATGGCTACACCTTC
. TRBD1 TRBJ1-6 TRBV7-9 CASSLRQGNSPLHF TGTGCCAGCAGCTTACGACAGGGGAACTCACCCCTCCACTTT
. . TRBJ1-3 TRBV9 CASSLEDSFGNTIYF TGTGCCAGCAGCTTAGAGGACAGTTTTGGAAACACCATATATTTT
. TRBD2 TRBJ2-2 TRBV7-3 CASSFGLAGDGELFF TGTGCCAGCAGCTTCGGACTAGCGGGGGACGGGGAGCTGTTTTTT
. . TRBJ2-1 TRBV5-6 CASSLIKTGSYNEQFF TGTGCCAGCAGCTTAATAAAAACAGGCTCCTACAATGAGCAGTTCTTC
. TRBD1 TRBJ2-2 TRBV6-5 CASSYSQGAGELFF TGTGCCAGCAGTTACTCCCAGGGGGCCGGGGAGCTGTTTTTT
. . TRBJ1-1 TRBV6-4 CASSDSEDTEAFF TGTGCCAGCAGTGACTCAGAGGACACTGAAGCTTTCTTT
. . TRBJ2-1 TRBV7-3 CASSLDSNEQFF TGTGCCAGCAGCCTGGACTCTAATGAGCAGTTCTTC
medium-sized . TRBJ1-1 TRBV9 CASSVGGIAEAFF TGTGCCAGCAGCGTAGGGGGTATCGCTGAAGCTTTCTTT
. . TRBJ1-1 TRBV28 CASSLGRALRNTEAFF TGTGCCAGCAGTTTAGGTAGGGCCTTGAGGAACACTGAAGCTTTCTTT
. . TRBJ2-2 TRBV28 CASRDPSRELFF TGTGCCAGCAGAGACCCTTCCCGGGAGCTGTTTTTT
. . TRBJ2-7 TRBV27 CASSRRGYEQYF TGTGCCAGCAGTCGAAGGGGGTACGAGCAGTACTTC
. . TRBJ2-3 TRBV30 CAWSVLGSSDTQYF TGTGCCTGGAGTGTACTCGGGAGCTCAGATACGCAGTATTTT
. . TRBJ1-6 TRBV6-5 CASSPVSQYPLHF TGTGCCAGCAGTCCGGTCTCCCAATACCCCCTCCACTTT
. TRBD1 TRBJ2-2 TRBV5-6 CASSSLRQGNTGELFF TGTGCCAGCAGCTCCCTGAGACAGGGGAACACCGGGGAGCTGTTTTTT
. TRBD2 TRBJ2-5 TRBV9 CASSDELAGEKETQYF TGTGCCAGCAGCGACGAGCTAGCGGGAGAGAAAGAGACCCAGTACTTC
medium-sized . TRBJ1-1 TRBV6-1 CASTTLGRTEAFF TGTGCCAGTACAACTCTTGGAAGGACTGAAGCTTTCTTT
few TRBD1 TRBJ1-4 TRBV7-6 CASSLGQGVYEKLFF TGTGCCAGCAGCTTAGGACAGGGAGTGTATGAAAAACTGTTTTTT
. TRBD1 TRBJ1-6 TRBV27 CASSLVGQGISPLHF TGTGCCAGCAGTTTAGTGGGACAGGGTATTTCACCCCTCCACTTT
. TRBD1 TRBJ1-2 TRBV6-5 CASSYSSGTDGYTF TGTGCCAGCAGTTACTCGAGCGGGACAGATGGCTACACCTTC
once . TRBJ1-2 TRBV6-5 CASNGWRGNDGYTF TGTGCCAGCAACGGGTGGAGGGGTAACGATGGCTACACCTTC
. . TRBJ2-7 TRBV5-5 CASSEARGYEQYF TGTGCCAGCAGCGAGGCGAGGGGCTACGAGCAGTACTTC
few . TRBJ2-7 TRBV7-9 CASSPVGGGYEQYF TGTGCCAGCAGCCCCGTCGGGGGTGGCTACGAGCAGTACTTC
. TRBD2 TRBJ2-1 TRBV6-5 CASSYQAGDYNEQFF TGTGCCAGCAGTTACCAGGCGGGAGACTACAATGAGCAGTTCTTC
. . TRBJ2-1 TRBV9 CASSAGTPNQATNEQFF TGTGCCAGCAGCGCCGGGACTCCAAATCAGGCCACCAATGAGCAGTTCTTC
. . TRBJ2-7 TRBV27 CASSLSFRRSYEQYF TGTGCCAGCAGTTTATCGTTCAGGAGGTCCTACGAGCAGTACTTC
. . TRBJ1-1 TRBV6-5 CASTMFPPMNTEAFF TGTGCCAGCACCATGTTTCCACCCATGAACACTGAAGCTTTCTTT
. . TRBJ1-2 TRBV6-1 CASSEAPGHRVDGYTF TGTGCCAGCAGTGAAGCCCCGGGACACCGGGTCGATGGCTACACCTTC
few . TRBJ2-1 TRBV11-2 CASSLASGPNNEQFF TGTGCCAGCAGCTTAGCAAGTGGACCCAACAATGAGCAGTTCTTC